Following are 30 T cell receptor beta chains from one sample sequenced in a study of shared clonotypes between healthy human individuals. Naive CD8 cells lacked CD45RO, underwent positive selection for CCR7 and left out terminally differentiated effector memory CD45RA+ cells. TCRdb's table, derived via immunoSEQ multiplex PCR, lists solely in-frame clones and lacks some. The sample carries hundreds of thousands of clones, approximately 96% recorded once. Material: naive CD8+ T cells sorted from blood. Receptor source: a woman in her 30s in good health.

The chain links TRBV10-1 to TRBJ1-1; possible D gene TRBD1, 6 bases. Germline-derived CDR1 and CDR2 are WNHNN and SYGVQD (reference sequence). CDR3 length: 14 amino acids. V lost 0 bases and J lost 6, with 11 bases in between. In DNA, the CDR3 is TGCGCCAGCAGTGAGTCCGGACAGACGGCTGAAGCTTTCTTT. Translating gives CASSESGQTAEAFF.

The chain employs TRBV28 and TRBJ1-2, with D possibly TRBD1 on 5 matching bases. Trimming shortened V by 6 bases and J by 4 bases, and 33 bases separated the two germline ends. The CDR3 covers 20 residues. Germline V lookup: CDR1 MDHEN, CDR2 SYDVKM. The CDR3 is CASRPIALATTPSGTYGYTF. In DNA form, the CDR3 reads TGTGCCAGCAGACCCATTGCATTGGCGACGACCCCGTCCGGGACCTATGGCTACACCTTC.

V is TRBV27 and J is TRBJ2-2; possibly TRBD1 for D (5 bases). This CDR3 contains 14 residues. Trimming shortened V by 11 bases and J by 3 bases, and 16 bases separated the two germline ends. Looked up from germline, CDR1 is MNHEY and CDR2 is SMNVEV (reference sequence). The chain's CDR3 is CACSHGADTGELFF. DNA for the CDR3: TGTGCCTGCTCACATGGGGCAGACACCGGGGAGCTGTTTTTT.

The V call is TRBV2, the J call TRBJ2-4, with 11 positions matching TRBD1. J was trimmed by 6 bases and V by 3 bases; bases with no gene match: 1. CDR3 length: 14 residues. Germline-derived CDR1 and CDR2 are SNHLY and FYNNEI. The CDR3 nucleotides read TGTGCCAGCAGTGACGGACAGGGGGCAAACATTCAGTACTTC. Amino acids: CASSDGQGANIQYF.

This chain uses TRBV5-8 with TRBJ2-7, with no clear D. Trimming took 3 bases from V and 7 from J, leaving 14 bases between them. Germline V gives CDR1 SGHTS, CDR2 YDEGEE. CDR3 size: 13 residues. The CDR3 nucleotides read TGTGCCAGCAGCTCCCGGGCCCACTGGGAGCAGTACTTC. Amino acids: CASSSRAHWEQYF.

This clone came up once. The chain is built from TRBV29-1 and TRBJ2-1; TRBD2 aligns across 8 bases. V shed 7 bases and J 1 base; nucleotides not matched to a gene: 15. The CDR3 has 17 amino acids. From germline, CDR1 is SQVTM and CDR2 ANQGSEA. For the CDR3, the DNA is TGCAGCGCGAACGGAGGGGGAGCGGGAGTATCCTACAATGAGCAGTTCTTC. Its protein is CSANGGGAGVSYNEQFF.

The chain combines TRBV28 with TRBJ2-7; tentatively, D is TRBD1 (5 bases). Germline V gene lookup returns CDR1 MDHEN and CDR2 SYDVKM. Trimming left V 2 bases short and J 2 bases short, with 19 bases between. This CDR3 is 17 amino acids long. The CDR3 sequence: CASSLAGPNLKTYEQYF. The DNA of the CDR3 is TGTGCCAGCAGTTTAGCAGGGCCCAACCTTAAGACCTACGAGCAGTACTTC.

This clone was recorded only once. The chain uses TRBV14 and TRBJ2-1, with D possibly matching TRBD2 (6 bases). The CDR3 length is 15 residues. V shed 3 bases and J shed 12 bases, with 21 bases lying between them. Germline CDR1 reads SGHDN; CDR2 reads FVKESK. CDR3 sequence: CASSQVSGHQAPQFF. The CDR3 DNA follows: TGTGCCAGCAGCCAGGTTAGCGGCCACCAGGCGCCGCAGTTCTTC.

The chain recombines TRBV14 with TRBJ2-2, with a weak D call TRBD2 (5 bases). V lost 2 bases, J lost 6 bases, and 10 bases lay in between. The CDR3 spans 14 residues. CDR1 is SGHDN and CDR2 is FVKESK in the germline V gene. The CDR3 protein is CASSQTRRSGELFF. For the CDR3, the DNA is TGTGCCAGCAGCCAAACGCGGAGGTCCGGGGAGCTGTTTTTT.

The CDR3 DNA follows: TGTGCCAGCAGTTACACAAGTACAGGGGAGTGGGGCAATCAGCCCCAGCATTTT. Translation: CASSYTSTGEWGNQPQHF. The V gene is TRBV28, the J gene TRBJ1-5; 7 bases fit TRBD1. The CDR3 sequence is 18 residues long. V lost 4 bases and J lost 2; bases outside the gene matches: 14. Germline lookup yields CDR1 MDHEN and CDR2 SYDVKM. The full variable domain, completed using reference TRBV28 and TRBJ1-5, is DVKVTQSSRYLVKRTGEKVFLECVQDMDHENMFWYRQDPGLGLRLIYFSYDVKMKEKGDIPEGYSVSREKKERFSLILESASTNQTSMYLCASSYTSTGEWGNQPQHFGDGTRLSIL.

The chain has TRBV6-1 and TRBJ1-1; D is unclear. CDR1 is MNHNS, CDR2 SASEGT, per germline. V dropped 1 base and J dropped 5 bases, with 11 bases sitting between them. The CDR3 sequence is 14 residues long. In DNA form, the CDR3 reads TGTGCCAGCAGTGAAGGGCCGGTTGGGACTGAAGCTTTCTTT. Residues: CASSEGPVGTEAFF.

On this clone: The limits of the CDR3 on the DNA are not certain, so only TCRdb's listed CDR3 is given. The chain links TRBV28 to TRBJ2-5; TRBD1, as called in the table, went unchecked against the DNA. Looked up from germline, CDR1 is MDHEN and CDR2 is SYDVKM. Counting both end residues, the CDR3 totals 17 amino acids. CDR3: CASILGPGQGPSAAQYF.

The V gene is TRBV9, the J gene TRBJ1-2, with D possibly being TRBD1 (6 bases). The CDR3 contains 17 residues. V lost 3 bases and J 5 bases, leaving 23 bases between the germline ends. The V gene's germline CDR1 is SGDLS and CDR2 YYNGEE. CDR3 protein: CASSAIKRDTTWYGYTF. The CDR3 DNA follows: TGTGCCAGCAGCGCCATAAAGAGGGACACGACTTGGTATGGCTACACCTTC.

V is TRBV27 and J is TRBJ2-2, with D unclear. The V and J ends lost 7 bases and 3 bases respectively, with 9 bases between them. The CDR3 runs 13 residues. Germline V lookup: CDR1 MNHEY, CDR2 SMNVEV (reference sequence). Here the CDR3 reads CASIEQDTGELFF. The DNA of the CDR3 is TGTGCCAGCATAGAGCAGGACACCGGGGAGCTGTTTTTT.

J is TRBJ2-7 and V is TRBV11-2; D is unresolved. Trimming cost V 1 base and J 6 bases, with 7 bases left between them. The germline gives CDR1 SGHAT, CDR2 FQNNGV. This CDR3 has 12 residues. The CDR3 protein is CASSLGGIEQYF. The CDR3 DNA reads as TGTGCCAGCAGCTTAGGTGGTATCGAGCAGTACTTC.

The V call is TRBV11-2, the J call TRBJ1-5; D gene uncertain. This CDR3 has 15 amino acids. CDR1 is SGHAT and CDR2 is FQNNGV in the germline V gene. V shed 1 base and J shed 0 bases, with 7 bases lying between them. Here the CDR3 DNA reads TGTGCCAGCAGCTTAGCCGGAACTAGCAATCAGCCCCAGCATTTT. Translation gives CASSLAGTSNQPQHF.

The chain carries TRBV2 and TRBJ2-3, with D tentatively TRBD1 (5 bases). Germline V gene lookup returns CDR1 SNHLY and CDR2 FYNNEI. This CDR3 spans 15 amino acids. Trimming left V 9 bases short and J 0 bases short, with 16 bases between. The CDR3 loop is CASPTTASSTDTQYF. For the CDR3, the DNA is TGTGCCAGTCCTACGACAGCTTCTAGCACAGATACGCAGTATTTT.

The chain uses TRBV9 and TRBJ2-2, with 8 nucleotides matching TRBD1. The CDR3 is made up of 18 amino acids. CDR1 and CDR2 (germline): SGDLS, YYNGEE. The V segment lost 4 bases and the J segment 0 bases; nucleotides outside the gene matches: 11. The CDR3 DNA is TGTGCCAGCAGCTCGCCCTCCGGACAGGGCGCGAACACCGGGGAGCTGTTTTTT. This gives the protein CASSSPSGQGANTGELFF.

The gene calls are TRBV28 and TRBJ2-5, with TRBD2 matching 8 bases. V was pared by 3 bases and J by 4 bases, with 7 bases of the junction left unmatched. The CDR3 contains 15 residues. Germline CDR1 MDHEN, CDR2 SYDVKM. CDR3 sequence: CASSFGRDMRETQYF. The CDR3 coding sequence is TGTGCCAGCAGTTTCGGGAGGGATATGCGAGAGACCCAGTACTTC.

The V gene is TRBV6-1, the J gene TRBJ1-5; no clear D gene. This CDR3 has 14 residues. Germline-derived CDR1 and CDR2 are MNHNS and SASEGT. V gave up 8 bases and J gave up 0 bases, with 11 bases separating them. Here the CDR3 reads CASHGVYSNQPQHF. The DNA of the CDR3 is TGTGCCAGCCACGGGGTCTATAGCAATCAGCCCCAGCATTTT.

V usage is TRBV27 and J usage is TRBJ2-3; 10 nucleotides match TRBD2. The ends lost 5 bases at V and 4 bases at J; junction bases unmatched: 3. CDR3 size: 14 residues. Germline V gives CDR1 MNHEY, CDR2 SMNVEV (reference sequence). The CDR3 DNA reads as TGTGCCAGCAGTACCGGGACTAGCGCAGATACGCAGTATTTT. This codes for CASSTGTSADTQYF.

A note on this clone: Other DNA sequences in the same sample also yield this CDR3. The rearrangement uses TRBV27 and TRBJ1-1; D is undetermined. Trimming took off 2 bases at V and 1 base at J, with 5 bases between the two ends. The CDR3 is 13 amino acids. Germline V gene lookup returns CDR1 MNHEY and CDR2 SMNVEV (reference sequence). The CDR3 protein is CASSLTRNTEAFF. DNA of the CDR3: TGTGCCAGCAGTTTAACCCGGAACACTGAAGCTTTCTTT.

The chain joins TRBV27 to TRBJ2-7; TRBD2 aligns across 14 bases. Germline V gene sequence: CDR1 MNHEY, CDR2 SMNVEV (reference sequence). V shed 8 bases and J 3 bases; nucleotides not matched to a gene: 9. This CDR3 contains 16 residues. The CDR3 reads CASSGLAGVDLYEQYF. The CDR3 region has the DNA TGTGCCAGCTCGGGACTAGCGGGAGTGGACCTCTACGAGCAGTACTTC.

In its sample, this clone was seen once. This sequence may be a read error, since a much larger clone differs from it by one base. Different DNA sequences within this sample yield the same CDR3. The J gene is TRBJ2-7, the V gene TRBV13; D gene ambiguous. CDR3 length: 11 residues. Between the trimmed V and J ends, which lost 0 bases and 4 bases, there was a span of 1 base. The germline V gene has CDR1 PRHDT and CDR2 FYEKMQ (reference sequence). The CDR3 nucleotides read TGTGCCAGCAGCTTAGGTTACGAGCAGTACTTC. Its protein is CASSLGYEQYF.

This clone was seen a single time. The chain couples TRBV5-4 to TRBJ2-7; D is unclear. The germline V and J ends were trimmed by 1 base and 2 bases, with 10 bases remaining between them. CDR1 SGHNT and CDR2 YYREEE come from the germline V gene (reference sequence). The CDR3 is 14 amino acids. The CDR3 sequence: CASSLRRNPYEQYF. CDR3 nucleotide sequence: TGTGCCAGCAGCTTGCGACGGAACCCCTACGAGCAGTACTTC.

The rearrangement uses TRBV27 and TRBJ1-5; 9 bases align to TRBD1. V shed 5 bases, J shed 7 bases, and the junction held 12 bases outside the gene matches. There are 16 residues in the CDR3. The germline V gene has CDR1 MNHEY and CDR2 SMNVEV (reference sequence). The CDR3, as DNA: TGTGCCAGCAGTCCAACCCGAAGGACAGGGGTACAGCCCCAGCATTTT. Translating gives CASSPTRRTGVQPQHF.

The chain employs TRBV19 and TRBJ1-5; D is undetermined. Looked up from germline, CDR1 is LNHDA and CDR2 is SQIVND (reference sequence). V was shortened by 2 bases and J by 0 bases, with 11 bases between the two germline ends. This CDR3 is 16 amino acids long. The CDR3 region is CASSISRIYSNQPQHF. For the CDR3, the DNA is TGTGCCAGTAGTATATCCAGGATCTATAGCAATCAGCCCCAGCATTTT.

The chain couples TRBV28 to TRBJ2-5, with D hard to call. The CDR3 runs 12 residues. The V gene lost 4 bases and the J gene lost 9 bases, with 12 bases spanning the gap. Germline lookup yields CDR1 MDHEN and CDR2 SYDVKM. CDR3 sequence reads: CASSSHPGPQYF. For the CDR3, the DNA is TGTGCCAGCAGTTCCCATCCCGGGCCCCAGTACTTC.

The V and J genes are TRBV9 and TRBJ2-4, with a tentative D call TRBD1 (6 bases). CDR1 SGDLS and CDR2 YYNGEE come from the germline V gene. Trimming stripped 5 bases from V and 1 base from J, with 13 bases between. CDR3 length equals 15 residues. Here the CDR3 reads CASSATGWAKNIQYF. In nucleotides, the CDR3 is TGTGCCAGCAGTGCCACAGGGTGGGCCAAAAACATTCAGTACTTC.

This clone has just a few counts. The chain recombines TRBV11-2 with TRBJ1-1; possible D gene TRBD1, 6 bases. The V and J ends lost 5 bases and 6 bases respectively, with 13 bases between them. Germline loops: CDR1 SGHAT, CDR2 FQNNGV. The CDR3 extends over 13 amino acids. CDR3 coding DNA: TGTGCCAGCAGCCCGGGACATGGGGCTGAAGCTTTCTTT. Translation gives CASSPGHGAEAFF. Full variable domain (outside the CDR3, taken from reference TRBV11-2 and TRBJ1-1): EAGVAQSPRYKIIEKRQSVAFWCNPISGHATLYWYQQILGQGPKLLIQFQNNGVVDDSQLPKDRFSAERLKGVDSTLKIQPAKLEDSAVYLCASSPGHGAEAFFGQGTRLTVV.